This entry is about one T cell receptor (beta chain). The data were taken from a study of blood T cell repertoires in COVID-19. Study information: Donors in the United States, Italy and Spain gave samples during acute or convalescent COVID-19.

This CDR3 is 16 amino acids long. CDR1 and CDR2 (germline): LNHNV, YYDKDF (reference sequence). Trimming cost V 3 bases and J 4 bases, with 16 bases left between them. In the study's own analysis: Reference gene primer amplification gave nucleated cell count estimates. Repertoires were generated with immunoSEQ multiplex PCR, while TCRdb's copy carries only in-frame clones and drops some. That table supplies the V and J calls and clone size; D and trimming were determined from the DNA. The sample lists about 310,000 clones, roughly 91% occurring once. The receptor was derived from a man in his fifties or sixties with active or convalescent COVID-19. The source material was peripheral blood. The genes are TRBV15 and TRBJ2-1; D remains ambiguous. The CDR3 is CATSRMLATTYNEQFF. For the CDR3, the DNA is TGTGCCACCAGCAGGATGTTAGCCACGACTTACAATGAGCAGTTCTTC.